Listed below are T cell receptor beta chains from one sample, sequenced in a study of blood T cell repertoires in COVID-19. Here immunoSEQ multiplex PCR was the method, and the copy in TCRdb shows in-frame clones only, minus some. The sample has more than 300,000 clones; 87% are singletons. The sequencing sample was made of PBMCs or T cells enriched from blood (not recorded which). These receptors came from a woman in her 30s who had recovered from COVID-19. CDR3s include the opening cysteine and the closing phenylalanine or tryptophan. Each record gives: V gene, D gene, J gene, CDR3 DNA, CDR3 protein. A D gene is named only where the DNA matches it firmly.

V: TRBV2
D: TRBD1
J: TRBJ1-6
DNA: TGTGCCAGCAGCCTGGGTCCGACAGGGGGCACAGGGCCCCTCCACTTT
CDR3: CASSLGPTGGTGPLHF

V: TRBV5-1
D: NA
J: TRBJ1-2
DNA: TGCGCCAGCAGCCCCGGGGGTACTGATGGCTACACCTTC
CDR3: CASSPGGTDGYTF

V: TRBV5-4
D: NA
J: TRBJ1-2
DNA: TGTGCCAGCAGCGCCCGAGGGGGGGCGGATGGCTACACCTTC
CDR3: CASSARGGADGYTF

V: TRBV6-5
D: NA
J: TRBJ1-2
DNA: TGTGCCAGCAGTCCCCCGGGACTCCCGAATTTTGGCTACACCTTC
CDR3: CASSPPGLPNFGYTF

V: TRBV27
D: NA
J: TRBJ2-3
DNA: TGTGCCAGCAGGGCCTGGCGGCGCACAGATACGCAGTATTTT
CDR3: CASRAWRRTDTQYF

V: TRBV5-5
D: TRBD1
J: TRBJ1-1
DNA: TGTGCCAGCAGCTTATACAGGGGGCTGAACACTGAAGCTTTCTTT
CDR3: CASSLYRGLNTEAFF

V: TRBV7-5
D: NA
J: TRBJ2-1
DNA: TGTGCCAGAAGCCCCCGTGGGACAGGGTGTTTGTTTGAGCAGTTCTTC
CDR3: CARSPRGTGCLFEQFF

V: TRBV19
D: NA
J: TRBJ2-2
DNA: TGTGCCAGTACGGCGAGGGCGGGGACCGGGGAGCTGTTTTTT
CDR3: CASTARAGTGELFF

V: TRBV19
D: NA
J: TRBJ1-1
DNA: TGTGCCAGTAAGACTCACCAGAACACTGAAGCTTTCTTT
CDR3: CASKTHQNTEAFF

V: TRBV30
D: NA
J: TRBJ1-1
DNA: TGTGCCTGGAAACGGGGGACGAATGAAGCTTTCTTT
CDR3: CAWKRGTNEAFF